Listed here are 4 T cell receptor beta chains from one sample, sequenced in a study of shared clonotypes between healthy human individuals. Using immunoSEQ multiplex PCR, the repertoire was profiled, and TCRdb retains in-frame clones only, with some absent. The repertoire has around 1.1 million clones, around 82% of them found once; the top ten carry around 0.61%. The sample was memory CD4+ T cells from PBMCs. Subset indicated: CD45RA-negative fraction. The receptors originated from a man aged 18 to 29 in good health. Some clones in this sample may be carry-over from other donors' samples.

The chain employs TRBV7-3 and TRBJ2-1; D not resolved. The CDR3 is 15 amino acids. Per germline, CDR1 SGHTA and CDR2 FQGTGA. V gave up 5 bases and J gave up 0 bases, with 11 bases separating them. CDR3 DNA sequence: TGTGCCAGCAGCCAGGCCCTAAGCTCCTACAATGAGCAGTTCTTC. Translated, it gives CASSQALSSYNEQFF.

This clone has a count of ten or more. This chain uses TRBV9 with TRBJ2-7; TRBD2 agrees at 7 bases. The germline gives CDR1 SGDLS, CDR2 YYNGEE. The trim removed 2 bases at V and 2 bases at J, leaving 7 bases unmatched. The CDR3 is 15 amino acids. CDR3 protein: CASSVGGSPTYEQYF. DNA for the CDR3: TGTGCCAGCAGCGTTGGCGGGAGCCCGACCTACGAGCAGTACTTC. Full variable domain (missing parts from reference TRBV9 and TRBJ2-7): DSGVTQTPKHLITATGQRVTLRCSPRSGDLSVYWYQQSLDQGLQFLIQYYNGEERAKGNILERFSAQQFPDLHSELNLSSLELGDSALYFCASSVGGSPTYEQYFGPGTRLTVT.

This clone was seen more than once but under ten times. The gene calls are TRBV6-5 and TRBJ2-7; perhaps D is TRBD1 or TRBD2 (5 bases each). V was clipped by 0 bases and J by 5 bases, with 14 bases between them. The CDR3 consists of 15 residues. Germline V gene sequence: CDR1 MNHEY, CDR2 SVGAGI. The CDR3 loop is CASSYSRAGTHEQYF. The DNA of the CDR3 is TGTGCCAGCAGTTACTCCCGGGCAGGGACCCACGAGCAGTACTTC.

This CDR3 reads CASSLGLAGAHEQYF. CDR3 bases: TGTGCCAGCAGCCTGGGACTAGCGGGAGCTCACGAGCAGTACTTC. This chain links TRBV7-3 with TRBJ2-5; 14 positions agree with TRBD2. The J call may be faulty, since TRBJ2-7 better matches the DNA end. CDR3 length: 15 residues. Per germline, CDR1 SGHTA and CDR2 FQGTGA.